The sequence of this T cell receptor (beta chain) was determined in a study of T cells in Graves' hyperthyroidism and ophthalmopathy. TCR beta CDR3 regions were amplified from RNA transcripts. First-round RT-PCR with HTBI primers amplified the TCR CDR3 region. TCRdb recomputed calls from the multiplex PCR reads with MiXCR, one row per CDR3 protein. The repertoire consists of some 530,000 distinct CDR3 sequences, with roughly 22% occurring once and the leading ten covering approximately 49%. Patients with uncontrolled infections, other autoimmune diseases, pregnancy or lactation were excluded. This CDR3 is 16 amino acids long. Germline loops: CDR1 DFQATT, CDR2 SNEGSKA (reference sequence). Trimming took off 0 bases at V and 0 bases at J, with 13 bases between the two ends.

J is TRBJ2-3 and V is TRBV20-1; possible D gene TRBD1, 6 bases. The sequencing input was blood. This TCR was sampled from a woman in her seventies with Graves' ophthalmopathy. Written as DNA, the CDR3 is TGCAGTGCTAGAGATGAGGACAGACCTAGCACAGATACGCAGTATTTT. It is translated as CSARDEDRPSTDTQYF.